This T cell receptor (beta chain) was identified during a study of T cell changes during pregnancy in multiple sclerosis. Germline V lookup: CDR1 SGHKS, CDR2 YYEKEE (reference sequence). The CDR3 totals 14 residues. V was shortened by 3 bases and J by 4 bases, with 14 bases between the two germline ends. Some clones are missing from TCRdb's copy, which holds only in-frame ones; the method was immunoSEQ multiplex PCR. The repertoire holds some 21,000 clones, with approximately 90% as singletons. Sequencing used CD4+ T cells from peripheral blood mononuclear cells, obtained in the third trimester of pregnancy. This sequence was found in a female donor with multiple sclerosis, enrolled in a pregnancy study. This chain joins TRBV5-5 and TRBJ2-7, with D tentatively TRBD1 (6 bases). CDR3: CASSSYREKYEQYF. Written as DNA, the CDR3 is TGTGCCAGCAGCTCATACAGGGAGAAGTACGAGCAGTACTTC.